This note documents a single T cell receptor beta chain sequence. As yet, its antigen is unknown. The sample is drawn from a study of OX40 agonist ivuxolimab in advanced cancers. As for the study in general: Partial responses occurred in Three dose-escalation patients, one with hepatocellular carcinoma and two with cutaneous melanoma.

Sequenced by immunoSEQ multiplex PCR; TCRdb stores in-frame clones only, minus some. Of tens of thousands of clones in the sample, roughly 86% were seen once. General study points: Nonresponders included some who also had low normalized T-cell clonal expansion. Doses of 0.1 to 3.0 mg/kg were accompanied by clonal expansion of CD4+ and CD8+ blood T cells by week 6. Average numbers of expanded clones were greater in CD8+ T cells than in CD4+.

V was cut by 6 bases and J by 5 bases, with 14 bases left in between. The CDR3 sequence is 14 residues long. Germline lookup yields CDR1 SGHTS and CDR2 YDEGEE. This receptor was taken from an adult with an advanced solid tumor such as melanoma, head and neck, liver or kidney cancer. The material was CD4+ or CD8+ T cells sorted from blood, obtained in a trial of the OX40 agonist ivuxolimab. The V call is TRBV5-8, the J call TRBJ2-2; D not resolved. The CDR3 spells CASNNPRLTGELFF. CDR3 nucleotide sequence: TGTGCCAGCAATAATCCTCGCCTGACCGGGGAGCTGTTTTTT.